The subject of this entry is one T cell receptor beta chain. Its target is unknown. The protocol was immunoSEQ multiplex PCR, while the TCRdb copy is restricted to in-frame clones and leaves out a portion. In the table there are over 55,000 clones, 75% of which are singletons. Before sequencing, viral peptide pools were used by the ViraFEST assay to expand antigen-specific CD4+ T cells. Following culture for roughly 10 days, CD4+ T cells were isolated. The healthy vaccine recipients, who had no prior SARS-CoV-2 infection, showed negative nucleocapsid antibodies. Every well got a few million PBMC, which were grown with about 9.9 IU/ml IL-2 and 10 ug/ml peptides. V lost 3 bases and J 2 bases, leaving 13 bases between the germline ends. Per the germline V gene, CDR1 is SEHNR and CDR2 is FQNEAQ (reference sequence). The CDR3 totals 15 residues. This sample is drawn from a study of vaccination effects on CD4 cells after COVID-19.

This TCR was sampled from a human donor who received a COVID-19 vaccine. Sequencing used CD4+ T cells from PBMCs cultured with HCoV-OC43 spike peptides, obtained before COVID-19 vaccination. Described subset: HCoV-OC43 spike overlapping peptide pool stimulation. This rearrangement joins TRBV7-9 to TRBJ1-1; D is ambiguous. CDR3 sequence reads: CASSFPGIYNTEAFF. The CDR3 bases are TGTGCCAGCAGCTTCCCGGGGATTTACAACACTGAAGCTTTCTTT.